The 15 T cell receptor beta chains in this list originate from one sample, sequenced in a study of blood T cell repertoires in COVID-19 (dated by TCRdb to 2018 to 2021). Libraries came from the immunoSEQ multiplex PCR assay. TCRdb took over this immuneACCESS table, retaining in-frame rearrangements with V and J assigned. Such tables are incomplete; in checked studies, under half of the missing clones stem from an unresolved V gene, and the remainder is unexplained. Within this sample are some 95,000 clones, with 75% to 85% of them counted one time only. About 24% of the sample goes to the ten largest clones. The specimen sequenced was peripheral blood. These receptors came from a man between 65 and 79 years old with acute or convalescent COVID-19.

The chain joins TRBV6-5 to TRBJ1-5; 8 positions agree with TRBD1. The CDR3 length is 15 residues. V dropped 6 bases and J dropped 6; count of bases not matched to a gene: 10. From germline, CDR1 is MNHEY and CDR2 SVGAGI. The CDR3 DNA follows: TGTGCCAGCAGGATTGGACAGGGTACAGGTCAGCCCCAGCATTTT. Translating it yields CASRIGQGTGQPQHF.

As concerns this clone: Other DNA sequences within the sample encode an identical CDR3. The rearrangement links TRBV6-5 to TRBJ1-4; TRBD1 is a possible D gene (6 bases). The CDR3 runs 14 residues. Germline loops: CDR1 MNHEY, CDR2 SVGAGI. V lost 6 bases to trimming and J lost 0 bases, with 8 bases between them. The CDR3 here is CASRDSATNEKLFF. The CDR3 nucleotides read TGTGCCAGCAGGGACAGTGCAACTAATGAAAAACTGTTTTTT.

CDR3 residues: CASITRTGAAEKLFF. CDR3 in DNA: TGTGCCTCTATTACCCGGACAGGGGCGGCTGAAAAACTGTTTTTT. The chain uses TRBV30 and TRBJ1-4; 9 bases map to TRBD1. Per germline, CDR1 GTSNPN and CDR2 SVGIG (reference sequence). The CDR3 runs 15 residues. V shed 7 bases, J shed 7 bases, and the junction held 13 bases outside the gene matches.

This clone has a handful of counts. The V gene is TRBV13, the J gene TRBJ1-2, with TRBD1 matching 10 bases. Trimming cost V 2 bases and J 7 bases; bases outside gene matches: 10. The length of the CDR3 is 16 residues. Germline loops: CDR1 PRHDT, CDR2 FYEKMQ (reference sequence). The CDR3 region is CASSLRGQGIVGGYTF. In DNA form, the CDR3 reads TGTGCCAGCAGCTTAAGGGGACAGGGGATTGTGGGTGGCTACACCTTC. The full variable domain, completed using reference TRBV13 and TRBJ1-2, is AAGVIQSPRHLIKEKRETATLKCYPIPRHDTVYWYQQGPGQDPQFLISFYEKMQSDKGSIPDRFSAQQFSDYHSELNMSSLELGDSALYFCASSLRGQGIVGGYTFGSGTRLTVV.

The V call is TRBV28, the J call TRBJ2-3; tentatively, D is TRBD1 (5 bases). Trimming took 3 bases from V and 7 from J, leaving 8 bases between them. This CDR3 has 12 residues. The V gene's germline CDR1 is MDHEN and CDR2 SYDVKM. CDR3 in amino acids: CASSLTEYTQYF. The CDR3 coding sequence is TGTGCCAGCAGTTTGACAGAATATACGCAGTATTTT.

The V gene is TRBV28, the J gene TRBJ1-5, with D unresolved. Germline CDR1 is MDHEN and CDR2 is SYDVKM. V shed 6 bases and J shed 4 bases, with 10 bases lying between them. This CDR3 is 13 amino acids long. The CDR3 region is CASRRPENQPQHF. Here the CDR3 DNA reads TGTGCCAGCAGGAGACCGGAGAATCAGCCCCAGCATTTT.

V and J are TRBV6-5 and TRBJ1-1; D may be TRBD1 (5 bases). The germline gives CDR1 MNHEY, CDR2 SVGAGI. V was shortened by 10 bases and J by 3 bases, with 21 bases between the two germline ends. The CDR3 consists of 15 residues. CDR3 sequence reads: CATMKWVGEDTEAFF. Here the CDR3 DNA reads TGTGCCACCATGAAATGGGTAGGGGAGGACACTGAAGCTTTCTTT.

As DNA, the CDR3 is TGTGCCAGCAGGGATCTAGGACGGGGGGAGACCCAGTACTTC. Protein sequence: CASRDLGRGETQYF. The gene calls are TRBV6-5 and TRBJ2-5; maybe TRBD2 (6 bases). With 6 bases removed from V and 5 bases from J, the gap between germline ends came to 16 bases. There are 14 residues in the CDR3. In germline, CDR1 is MNHEY, CDR2 SVGAGI.

The chain is built from TRBV5-4 and TRBJ2-2, with D uncertain. Germline-derived CDR1 and CDR2 are SGHNT and YYREEE (reference sequence). V was trimmed by 4 bases and J by 4 bases, leaving 11 bases between them. The length of the CDR3 is 14 residues. In nucleotides, the CDR3 is TGTGCCAGCAGCCAACCCACATCCACCGGGGAGCTGTTTTTT. Protein: CASSQPTSTGELFF. The full variable domain, with the rest looked up from reference TRBV5-4 and TRBJ2-2, is ETGVTQSPTHLIKTRGQQVTLRCSSQSGHNTVSWYQQALGQGPQFIFQYYREEENGRGNFPPRFSGLQFPNYSSELNVNALELDDSALYLCASSQPTSTGELFFGEGSRLTVL.

V and J are TRBV6-2 or TRBV6-3 and TRBJ2-1, with 11 bases that match TRBD2. Germline CDR1 and CDR2: MNHEY and SVGEGT. The junction had 3 bases not matched to a gene; V was cut back by 5 bases and J by 3 bases. The CDR3 contains 15 residues. CDR3 in DNA: TGTGCCAGCAGTGACGGACTAGCGGGCTACAATGAGCAGTTCTTC. This sequence encodes CASSDGLAGYNEQFF.

The chain couples TRBV18 to TRBJ1-4, with a weak D call TRBD1 (6 bases). The CDR3 extends over 15 amino acids. V shed 4 bases and J shed 7 bases, with 16 bases lying between them. Germline lookup yields CDR1 KGHSH and CDR2 LQKENI. CDR3 coding DNA: TGTGCCAGCTCACTACACAGGGAAGCGTCTGAAAAACTGTTTTTT. Its translation: CASSLHREASEKLFF.

The chain has TRBV10-3 and TRBJ2-4; TRBD1 matches 7 bases. CDR1 ENHRY and CDR2 SYGVKD come from the germline V gene. Trimming at V came to 3 bases and at J to 4 bases, leaving 12 bases not matched to a gene. CDR3 length equals 17 residues. Here the CDR3 DNA reads TGTGCCATCAGTGAATTGGGCACAGGGGAGCTAAAAAACATTCAGTACTTC. This encodes CAISELGTGELKNIQYF.

V and J are TRBV13 and TRBJ2-1, with TRBD2 matching 8 bases. This CDR3 comprises 19 residues. Germline V gene sequence: CDR1 PRHDT, CDR2 FYEKMQ (reference sequence). V shed 0 bases, J shed 7 bases, and the junction held 17 bases outside the gene matches. CDR3 sequence (DNA): TGTGCCAGCAGCTTAGGTGGAGGGAGCGGGAGTCTTGGGAGAAATGAGCAGTTCTTC. As protein: CASSLGGGSGSLGRNEQFF.

This clone was seen more than once but under ten times. The DNA for the CDR3 is TGTGCCAGCAGTTACTCAGGGGGCTCCTACAATGAGCAGTTCTTC. This encodes CASSYSGGSYNEQFF. The chain recombines TRBV6-2 or TRBV6-3 with TRBJ2-1; TRBD1 is a possible D gene (6 bases). Per the germline V gene, CDR1 is MNHEY and CDR2 is SVGEGT. This CDR3 is 15 amino acids long. V gave up 0 bases and J gave up 0 bases, with 6 bases separating them.

The chain joins TRBV28 to TRBJ2-1, with a weak D call TRBD1 (5 bases). This CDR3 has 12 amino acids. V shed 1 base and J shed 7 bases, with 5 bases lying between them. Germline assignment: CDR1 MDHEN and CDR2 SYDVKM. The CDR3 coding sequence is TGTGCCAGCAGTTTATCAGGGAATGAGCAGTTCTTC. This codes for CASSLSGNEQFF.